The next 20 T cell receptor beta chains were all read from a single sample in a study of OX40 agonist ivuxolimab in advanced cancers. Libraries were prepared by immunoSEQ multiplex PCR; TCRdb keeps only in-frame clonotypes and omits some of them. The repertoire holds fewer than 30,000 clones, with 88% as singletons. The material sequenced was CD4+ or CD8+ T cells sorted from blood, taken in a trial of the OX40 agonist ivuxolimab. These receptors all stem from an adult with an advanced solid tumor such as melanoma, head and neck, liver or kidney cancer.

In its sample, this clone was seen a few times. The chain is built from TRBV30 and TRBJ1-1; D not resolved. The germline V and J ends were trimmed by 0 bases and 5 bases, with 7 bases remaining between them. CDR1 and CDR2 (germline): GTSNPN, SVGIG (reference sequence). The CDR3 is 12 amino acids. For the CDR3, the DNA is TGTGCCTGGAGTGTGGATTGGACTGAAGCTTTCTTT. Its protein product is CAWSVDWTEAFF.

V is TRBV11-2 and J is TRBJ2-7; the match to TRBD2 covers 10 bases. The ends lost 5 bases at V and 2 bases at J; junction bases unmatched: 6. Germline lookup yields CDR1 SGHAT and CDR2 FQNNGV. This CDR3 region has 15 residues. The CDR3: CASSHGLADTYEQYF. The CDR3 DNA reads TGTGCCAGCAGCCATGGACTAGCGGACACCTACGAGCAGTACTTC.

V gene TRBV5-1 combines with J gene TRBJ2-5; 7 nucleotides line up with TRBD2. CDR3 size: 13 residues. Trimming removed 2 bases from V and 4 bases from J; junction bases left unmatched: 2. Germline CDR1 SGHRS, CDR2 YFSETQ. CDR3 region: CASSFWGGETQYF. The CDR3 nucleotides are TGCGCCAGCAGCTTTTGGGGGGGAGAGACCCAGTACTTC.

In this sample, this clone turned up once. V gene TRBV7-8 combines with J gene TRBJ2-5, with 11 bases identical to TRBD2. The CDR3 totals 17 residues. V was pared by 1 base and J by 5 bases, with 9 bases of the junction left unmatched. Germline CDR1 and CDR2: SGHVS and FQNEAQ. In DNA, the CDR3 is TGTGCCAGCAGCTTAGGTAGCGGGAGGGCTTCCGGGGAGACCCAGTACTTC. Translating it yields CASSLGSGRASGETQYF.

The chain is built from TRBV6-6 and TRBJ2-7, with D unresolved. The germline CDR1 and CDR2 sequences are MNHNY and SVGAGI (reference sequence). Trimming took 5 bases from V and 5 from J, leaving 16 bases between them. The CDR3 sequence is 14 residues long. The CDR3 spells CASSKTGPLDEQYF. In nucleotides, the CDR3 is TGTGCCAGCAGTAAAACGGGTCCCCTGGACGAGCAGTACTTC.

The chain couples TRBV29-1 to TRBJ2-3; D gene ambiguous. The V gene lost 4 bases and the J gene lost 2 bases, with 4 bases spanning the gap. The germline gives CDR1 SQVTM, CDR2 ANQGSEA. This CDR3 region has 11 residues. CDR3 sequence: CSVASTDTQYF. CDR3 sequence (DNA): TGCAGCGTTGCTTCCACAGATACGCAGTATTTT.

CDR3 bases: TGTGCCAGCAGCCCCCAAAGAGGCAGCGCCGAGGGGGTAGATACGCAGTATTTT. Translated: CASSPQRGSAEGVDTQYF. The V and J genes are TRBV7-9 and TRBJ2-3; weak D call: TRBD1 (6 bases). CDR1 and CDR2 from the germline V gene are SEHNR and FQNEAQ (reference sequence). V was trimmed by 5 bases and J by 5 bases, leaving 26 bases between them. CDR3 length equals 18 residues. Complete variable domain (other parts from reference TRBV7-9 and TRBJ2-3): DTGVSQNPRHKITKRGQNVTFRCDPISEHNRLYWYRQTLGQGPEFLTYFQNEAQLEKSRLLSDRFSAERPKGSFSTLEIQRTEQGDSAMYLCASSPQRGSAEGVDTQYFGPGTRLTVL.

This clone has a single count. The rearrangement links TRBV5-4 to TRBJ2-6, with D perhaps given as TRBD1 or TRBD2 (5 bases each). Germline V gives CDR1 SGHNT, CDR2 YYREEE (reference sequence). The germline V and J ends were trimmed by 4 bases and 2 bases, with 13 bases remaining between them. This CDR3 comprises 16 residues. The CDR3 DNA is TGTGCCAGCAGCCAAGACGGGGCTACTGGGGCCAACGTCCTGACTTTC. This codes for CASSQDGATGANVLTF.

The rearrangement uses TRBV9 and TRBJ2-7, with D perhaps assigned TRBD1 or TRBD2 (6 bases each). The germline V gene has CDR1 SGDLS and CDR2 YYNGEE. V was pared by 3 bases and J by 0 bases, with 19 bases between. This CDR3 is 17 amino acids long. The CDR3 DNA sequence: TGTGCCAGCAGCGCCCGAGGGGGGCTTGGGGGCTCCTACGAGCAGTACTTC. Its translation is CASSARGGLGGSYEQYF.

The V and J genes are TRBV4-1 and TRBJ2-5, with 12 positions matching TRBD2. The CDR3 contains 19 residues. CDR1 is MGHRA and CDR2 is YSYEKL in the germline V gene. V lost 4 bases and J lost 2; bases outside the gene matches: 14. CDR3 DNA sequence: TGCGCCAGCAGCCTACCGCTAGGACTAGCGGGACTCGGGCAAGAGACCCAGTACTTC. Its translation is CASSLPLGLAGLGQETQYF.

J is TRBJ2-7 and V is TRBV7-2; D is undetermined. In germline, CDR1 is SGHTA, CDR2 FQGNSA. The V end was cut by 2 bases, the J end by 4 bases, with 12 bases between. The CDR3 is 14 residues long. In nucleotides, the CDR3 is TGTGCCAGCAGCTTATTAGGCCCCTCTTACGAGCAGTACTTC. It specifies CASSLLGPSYEQYF. The complete variable domain, with remaining parts taken from reference TRBV7-2 and TRBJ2-7, reads GAGVSQSPSNKVTEKGKDVELRCDPISGHTALYWYRQSLGQGLEFLIYFQGNSAPDKSGLPSDRFSAERTGGSVSTLTIQRTQQEDSAVYLCASSLLGPSYEQYFGPGTRLTVT.

Worth noting for this clone: In the same sample, other DNA sequences code for this CDR3. The chain recombines TRBV6-4 with TRBJ2-1, with 11 bases aligning to TRBD2. With 2 bases clipped from V and 8 bases from J, the junction kept 2 bases outside the gene matches. CDR3 length equals 14 residues. Germline V gives CDR1 MRHNA, CDR2 SNTAGT. The CDR3 loop reads CASSDLAGGDEQFF. In DNA, the CDR3 is TGTGCCAGCAGTGACCTAGCGGGAGGCGATGAGCAGTTCTTC.

The rearrangement joins TRBV7-9 to TRBJ1-3; 7 positions match TRBD1. J was trimmed by 0 bases and V by 9 bases; bases with no gene match: 8. There are 15 residues in the CDR3. Germline-derived CDR1 and CDR2 are SEHNR and FQNEAQ (reference sequence). CDR3 in amino acids: CASITTGTSGNTIYF. The CDR3 region has the DNA TGTGCCAGTATAACGACAGGGACCTCTGGAAACACCATATATTTT.

This sequence joins TRBV27 and TRBJ2-3; TRBD2 matches at 10 bases. V was clipped by 10 bases and J by 4 bases; unmatched bases: 14. There are 16 residues in the CDR3. Germline CDR1 and CDR2: MNHEY and SMNVEV (reference sequence). In DNA, the CDR3 is TGTGCCACCCTCCAAGTGGCTAGCGGGGGTTCAGATACGCAGTATTTT. This codes for CATLQVASGGSDTQYF.

The genes are TRBV11-2 and TRBJ2-1, with TRBD2 matching over 8 bases. CDR1 and CDR2 from the germline V gene are SGHAT and FQNNGV. The V and J ends lost 6 bases and 1 base, in that order; junction bases with no gene match: 17. The length of the CDR3 is 19 residues. CDR3 DNA sequence: TGTGCCAGCAGGTTGTTCCCGGGACTAGTGGAGGAATCCTACAATGAGCAGTTCTTC. This translates into CASRLFPGLVEESYNEQFF.

In nucleotides, the CDR3 is TGTGCCAGCAGCCCCCGGGGAGGAAGTGCCAATGAGCAGTTCTTC. Protein: CASSPRGGSANEQFF. The chain recombines TRBV7-3 with TRBJ2-1; D possibly corresponds to TRBD2 (6 bases). The V gene lost 5 bases and the J gene lost 6 bases, with 17 bases spanning the gap. The CDR3 runs 15 residues. The germline V gene has CDR1 SGHTA and CDR2 FQGTGA. The full variable domain, with the rest looked up from reference TRBV7-3 and TRBJ2-1, is GAGVSQTPSNKVTEKGKYVELRCDPISGHTALYWYRQSLGQGPEFLIYFQGTGAADDSGLPNDRFFAVRPEGSVSTLKIQRTERGDSAVYLCASSPRGGSANEQFFGPGTRLTVL.

V is TRBV19 and J is TRBJ1-5; TRBD1 might be the D (5 bases). The V gene's germline CDR1 is LNHDA and CDR2 SQIVND (reference sequence). Trimming cost V 7 bases and J 0 bases, with 13 bases left between them. The CDR3 has 15 amino acids. This CDR3 reads CASTIYRNSNQPQHF. CDR3 DNA: TGTGCCAGTACCATATACAGGAATAGCAATCAGCCCCAGCATTTT.

The chain employs TRBV7-2 and TRBJ2-7, with TRBD1 as a possible D gene (5 bases). CDR1 is SGHTA, CDR2 FQGNSA, per germline. Trimming took off 1 base at V and 2 bases at J, with 12 bases between the two ends. This CDR3 spans 15 amino acids. The CDR3 region is CASSLDTGTPYEQYF. In nucleotides, the CDR3 is TGTGCCAGCAGCTTAGATACAGGAACTCCCTACGAGCAGTACTTC.

The V gene is TRBV27, the J gene TRBJ1-5; D may be TRBD1 (5 bases). Germline V gives CDR1 MNHEY, CDR2 SMNVEV (reference sequence). This CDR3 has 14 amino acids. V dropped 6 bases and J dropped 6 bases, with 15 bases sitting between them. CDR3 region: CASSLGGESQPQHF. The CDR3 DNA sequence: TGTGCCAGCAGCCTCGGGGGGGAAAGTCAGCCCCAGCATTTT.

This clone was seen only once. The chain is built from TRBV2 and TRBJ2-1, with 9 bases that match TRBD2. Germline CDR1 and CDR2: SNHLY and FYNNEI. V dropped 7 bases and J dropped 9; count of bases not matched to a gene: 10. CDR3 size: 14 residues. In DNA, the CDR3 is TGTGCCAGCACCGACGTAAGCGGGGGGAGTGAGCAGTTCTTC. It yields the protein CASTDVSGGSEQFF. The full variable domain, rest sourced from reference TRBV2 and TRBJ2-1, is EPEVTQTPSHQVTQMGQEVILRCVPISNHLYFYWYRQILGQKVEFLVSFYNNEISEKSEIFDDQFSVERPDGSNFTLKIRSTKLEDSAMYFCASTDVSGGSEQFFGPGTRLTVL.